The 9 T cell receptor beta chains below come from one sample, sequenced in a study of monozygotic twins with inflammatory bowel disease. TCRdb reprocessed the 5' RACE reads and stores each CDR3 protein as one record, lacking DNA. The table for this sample gives approximately 200,000 distinct CDR3 sequences. The sequenced material came from blood. All receptors derive from a human donor with ulcerative colitis or Crohn's disease, or a healthy co-twin of an affected twin (not recorded which).

The chain carries TRBV5-1 and TRBJ1-1. Germline CDR1 and CDR2: SGHRS and YFSETQ. This CDR3 comprises 13 residues. The CDR3 here is CASSLARGTSAFF.

V gene TRBV7-2 combines with J gene TRBJ2-1. CDR1 and CDR2 from the germline V gene are SGHTA and FQGNSA. CDR3 size: 15 residues. CDR3 residues: CASSLQLQSYNEQFF.

The chain employs TRBV4-1 and TRBJ2-1; TCRdb names TRBD1, which stays unverified in the absence of DNA. Per the germline V gene, CDR1 is MGHRA and CDR2 is YSYEKL. CDR3 length equals 16 residues. The CDR3 loop reads CASSQDLVGGVDEQFF.

The chain employs TRBV19 and TRBJ1-5; TCRdb outputs TRBD1, but without DNA this stays unchecked. The CDR3 is 15 amino acids. Germline V CDR1 and CDR2: LNHDA, SQIVND (reference sequence). This CDR3 is CASSLEPGVFQPQHF.

This chain connects TRBV30 to TRBJ2-5; TCRdb names TRBD2, which stays unverified in the absence of DNA. The CDR3 covers 13 residues. Germline lookup yields CDR1 GTSNPN and CDR2 SVGIG (reference sequence). The CDR3 sequence is CAWSPGTRETQYF.

The chain is built from TRBV5-1 and TRBJ2-5; lacking DNA, the TRBD1 call made by TCRdb goes unchecked. The CDR3 extends over 17 amino acids. Germline V CDR1 and CDR2: SGHRS, YFSETQ. The CDR3 sequence: CASSLTGQGRIKQTQYF. The full variable domain, completed using reference TRBV5-1 and TRBJ2-5, is KAGVTQTPRYLIKTRGQQVTLSCSPISGHRSVSWYQQTPGQGLQFLFEYFSETQRNKGNFPGRFSGRQFSNSRSEMNVSTLELGDSALYLCASSLTGQGRIKQTQYFGPGTRLLVL.

The gene calls are TRBV7-2 and TRBJ2-3. The length of the CDR3 is 15 residues. The germline gives CDR1 SGHTA, CDR2 FQGNSA. The CDR3 sequence is CASSLTTRPRDTQYF.

This chain connects TRBV25-1 to TRBJ2-5; the D call from TCRdb, TRBD2, cannot be confirmed without DNA. The CDR3 sequence is 13 residues long. Germline V gene lookup returns CDR1 MGHDK and CDR2 SYGVNS. The CDR3 loop reads CASSPPVGETQYF.

V is TRBV7-6 and J is TRBJ1-3; the TCRdb call, TRBD1, lacks DNA for checking. CDR3 length equals 16 residues. CDR1 is SGHVS and CDR2 is FNYEAQ in the germline V gene. CDR3 in amino acids: CASSLARPGAGNTIYF.